This entry lists 18 T cell receptor beta chains sequenced from one sample in a study of T cells in Graves' hyperthyroidism and ophthalmopathy. Template material for amplifying TCR beta CDR3 regions consisted of RNA transcripts. TCR CDR3 regions were first amplified by RT-PCR with HTBI primers. One entry per CDR3 protein, called by TCRdb with MiXCR from the multiplex PCR reads. In the table there are roughly 720,000 distinct CDR3 sequences, 17% of which are singletons. Sequenced: blood. These receptor sequences come from a man aged 50-60 years with Graves' hyperthyroidism.

This clonotype occurred many times. The chain recombines TRBV2 with TRBJ1-5; tentative D call: TRBD1 (5 bases). V gave up 1 base and J gave up 2 bases, with 9 bases separating them. The CDR3 is 15 amino acids. The germline gives CDR1 SNHLY, CDR2 FYNNEI. In nucleotides, the CDR3 is TGTGCCAGCAGTGAAGTGGGGCTCGGCAATCAGCCCCAGCATTTT. Translated: CASSEVGLGNQPQHF.

The CDR3 DNA sequence: TGTGCCAGCAGCGTAATCGGGGCGGGGAGCTCCTACAATGAGCAGTTCTTC. Encoded protein: CASSVIGAGSSYNEQFF. The V and J genes are TRBV9 and TRBJ2-1; weak D call: TRBD2 (6 bases). This CDR3 spans 17 amino acids. CDR1 is SGDLS, CDR2 YYNGEE, per germline. Trimming took off 1 base at V and 0 bases at J, with 14 bases between the two ends.

The chain combines TRBV28 with TRBJ1-6, with D unresolved. Germline loops: CDR1 MDHEN, CDR2 SYDVKM. Trimming left V 6 bases short and J 6 bases short, with 12 bases between. This CDR3 comprises 14 residues. CDR3: CASRGNIGNSPLHF. CDR3 nucleotides: TGTGCCAGCAGAGGGAATATCGGTAATTCACCCCTCCACTTT.

Points on this clonotype: A much larger clone differs from this one at a single base, so this may be a read error. The rearrangement links TRBV25-1 to TRBJ1-1, with D hard to call. Germline V gene lookup returns CDR1 MGHDK and CDR2 SYGVNS. Trimming took 8 bases from V and 7 from J, leaving 14 bases between them. The CDR3 is made up of 12 amino acids. The CDR3 DNA sequence: TGTGCCAGCGGCGCGGTCTGGGGTGAAGCTTTCTTT. Protein: CASGAVWGEAFF.

This clonotype appeared many times. The rearrangement links TRBV30 to TRBJ2-5, with D uncertain. The CDR3 spans 14 residues. Trimming cost V 4 bases and J 6 bases, with 18 bases left between them. From germline, CDR1 is GTSNPN and CDR2 SVGIG (reference sequence). CDR3 nucleotide sequence: TGTGCCTGGATACCCCCTGGATGGGTGCAGACCCAGTACTTC. Translated: CAWIPPGWVQTQYF.

There are many counts of this clonotype. The rearrangement links TRBV2 to TRBJ1-1; a weak D match, TRBD1 (5 bases). This CDR3 has 15 amino acids. The V end lost 0 bases, the J end lost 1 base, and 9 bases lay between the germline ends. Per the germline V gene, CDR1 is SNHLY and CDR2 is FYNNEI. In nucleotides, the CDR3 is TGTGCCAGCAGTGAAGCTGGCAGGGCGAACACTGAAGCTTTCTTT. Encoded protein: CASSEAGRANTEAFF.

This clonotype showed up just a few times. The chain links TRBV5-4 to TRBJ2-1, with a possible D match to TRBD2 (6 bases). The CDR3 covers 16 residues. Germline V gives CDR1 SGHNT, CDR2 YYREEE (reference sequence). V shed 0 bases and J shed 0 bases, with 10 bases lying between them. CDR3 DNA sequence: TGTGCCAGCAGCTTGGCCGGGACTTACTCCTACAATGAGCAGTTCTTC. It encodes CASSLAGTYSYNEQFF.

As for this clonotype: A much larger clone lies one base from this, so it may be a read error. The J gene is TRBJ2-7, the V gene TRBV18, with 7 bases matching TRBD1. In germline, CDR1 is KGHSH, CDR2 LQKENI. V lost 3 bases, J lost 4 bases, and 9 bases stayed unmatched. The CDR3 is 15 residues long. CDR3 amino acids: CASSPAIGTEYEQYF. For the CDR3, the DNA is TGTGCCAGCTCACCCGCCATCGGGACAGAATACGAGCAGTACTTC. The whole variable domain, filled in from reference TRBV18 and TRBJ2-7, reads NAGVMQNPRHLVRRRGQEARLRCSPMKGHSHVYWYRQLPEEGLKFMVYLQKENIIDESGMPKERFSAEFPKEGPSILRIQQVVRGDSAAYFCASSPAIGTEYEQYFGPGTRLTVT.

This clonotype was counted many times. The V call is TRBV2, the J call TRBJ2-1, with TRBD2 identical over 9 bases. Germline lookup yields CDR1 SNHLY and CDR2 FYNNEI. This CDR3 is built from 16 residues. Trimming cost V 5 bases and J 0 bases; bases outside gene matches: 5. CDR3 sequence (DNA): TGTGCCAGCAGTCAGGATAGCGGGAGCTCCTACAATGAGCAGTTCTTC. Translation: CASSQDSGSSYNEQFF.

This clonotype came up a few times. A single base separates this from a much larger clone, so it may be a read error. V is TRBV12-3 or TRBV12-4 and J is TRBJ1-1; D is unresolved. Trimming shortened V by 7 bases and J by 3 bases, and 9 bases separated the two germline ends. This CDR3 spans 12 amino acids. The CDR3 spells CASKRVDTEAFF. For the CDR3, the DNA is TGTGCCAGCAAGAGGGTGGACACTGAAGCTTTCTTT.

There are many counts of this clonotype. This may arise from a read error, as a much more abundant clone is one base away. This chain links TRBV11-2 with TRBJ2-5, with 9 nucleotides matching TRBD1. The germline CDR1 and CDR2 sequences are SGHAT and FQNNGV. This CDR3 is 13 amino acids long. CDR3 sequence (DNA): TGTGCCAGCAGGGGGACAGGGCAAGAGCCCCAGTACTTC. Translation: CASRGTGQEPQYF.

On this clonotype itself: The junction departs from germline at one end; a sequencing error may be responsible. The J gene is TRBJ2-5, the V gene TRBV3-1; D may correspond to TRBD1 or TRBD2 (5 bases each). The CDR3 covers 13 residues. The germline V gene encodes CDR1 LGHDT and CDR2 YNNKEL (reference sequence). CDR3 nucleotides: TGTGCCAGCGGGACCAGGTACCAAGAGGCCCAGTACTTC. Protein product: CASGTRYQEAQYF.

The chain uses TRBV9 and TRBJ2-3, with 7 bases lining up with TRBD1. V lost 1 base and J lost 3; bases outside the gene matches: 8. Per the germline V gene, CDR1 is SGDLS and CDR2 is YYNGEE. This CDR3 is 16 amino acids long. The CDR3 spells CASSVSGRGRTDTQYF. Here the CDR3 DNA reads TGTGCCAGCAGCGTATCTGGTAGGGGGCGAACAGATACGCAGTATTTT.

The chain combines TRBV6-5 with TRBJ2-7; D unclear. V dropped 4 bases and J dropped 5 bases, with 12 bases sitting between them. This CDR3 comprises 13 residues. CDR1 is MNHEY and CDR2 is SVGAGI in the germline V gene. The CDR3 DNA sequence: TGTGCCAGCAGTTCCCCCCCTCTGGACGAGCAGTACTTC. Its protein product is CASSSPPLDEQYF.

Ten or more counts support this clonotype. The chain couples TRBV7-8 to TRBJ2-7, with 8 bases fitting TRBD2. The CDR3 consists of 15 residues. Germline loops: CDR1 SGHVS, CDR2 FQNEAQ. With V trimmed by 5 bases and J by 4 bases, 10 bases remained unmatched. The CDR3 region has the DNA TGTGCCAGCAGCCCTCAGCGGGAGATGGTGTACGAGCAGTACTTC. Protein product: CASSPQREMVYEQYF.

The table lists this clonotype with many counts. The rearrangement joins TRBV11-2 to TRBJ2-7; D perhaps matches TRBD1 (6 bases). Germline CDR1 SGHAT, CDR2 FQNNGV. The CDR3 covers 13 residues. The V end was cut by 2 bases, the J end by 9 bases, with 14 bases between. The CDR3 nucleotides are TGTGCCAGCAGCTTAAGCCCAATAGGGGGGCAGTACTTC. Protein: CASSLSPIGGQYF.

The J gene is TRBJ2-4, the V gene TRBV7-2; 10 nucleotides align to TRBD1. The germline gives CDR1 SGHTA, CDR2 FQGNSA. The CDR3 length is 17 residues. Germline trimming cut 1 base from V and 0 bases from J; bases unmatched to any gene: 3. CDR3 sequence (DNA): TGTGCCAGCAGCTTAGTAGGGACAGGGGCAGCCAAAAACATTCAGTACTTC. Translating it yields CASSLVGTGAAKNIQYF.

This clonotype was seen ten or more times. The rearrangement joins TRBV4-3 to TRBJ2-7; 8 nucleotides align to TRBD1. CDR3 length: 14 residues. Losses at the gene ends were 1 base for V and 2 bases for J; bases not matched to a gene: 1. Per the germline V gene, CDR1 is LGHNA and CDR2 is YSLEER. DNA for the CDR3: TGCGCCAGCAGCCAAGGGACAGGGACCTACGAGCAGTACTTC. It yields the protein CASSQGTGTYEQYF.